This T cell receptor (beta chain) was profiled in a study of technical replicates of blood from a few donors. Clones were sequenced by immunoSEQ multiplex PCR, and TCRdb holds only the in-frame ones, with some missing. This table has 60,000 to 70,000 clones, 86% appearing once. The germline V gene has CDR1 SEHNR and CDR2 FQNEAQ (reference sequence). V trimming: 1 base; J trimming: 4 bases; junction bases outside the gene matches: 6. This CDR3 has 15 amino acids. In its sample, this clone was seen once. The clonotype comes from a human donor in good health. Some clones in this sample may be carry-over from other donors' samples. The chain employs TRBV7-9 and TRBJ1-2, with 7 bases aligning to TRBD1. The sequenced sample was PBMCs. The CDR3 loop is CASSLERGLGYGYTF. In DNA, the CDR3 is TGTGCCAGCAGCTTAGAAAGGGGGCTGGGCTATGGCTACACCTTC.